Listed below are T cell receptor beta chains from one sample, sequenced in a study of blood T cell repertoires in COVID-19. Data came from immunoSEQ multiplex PCR; TCRdb stores just in-frame clones and leaves some out. This sample has approximately 470,000 clones, with roughly nine tenths found just once. Sequenced input: PBMCs or T cells enriched from blood (not recorded which). The source is a woman aged 18-30 years who had recovered from COVID-19. Both conserved end residues are part of each CDR3.

j_call v_call cdr3_length cdr3_aa
TRBJ2-1 TRBV12-5 14 CASGLVGGGSEQFF
TRBJ1-1 TRBV18 14 CASSPQTRDSEAFF
TRBJ2-3 TRBV30 14 CAWRRTGVTDTQYF
TRBJ2-3 TRBV3-1/TRBV3-2 15 CASSQGGTSADTQYF
TRBJ1-3 TRBV9 14 CASSVAYSGNTIYF
TRBJ1-6 TRBV19 15 CASSPNRGNGSPLHF
TRBJ1-4 TRBV19 14 CASSIDRTGRKLFF
TRBJ1-3 TRBV6-1 15 CASSERRSSGNTIYF
TRBJ1-1 TRBV28 14 CASSLIGRDNEAFF
TRBJ1-5 TRBV28 13 CATALLPYQPQHF
TRBJ1-4 TRBV3-1/TRBV3-2 14 CASSQDRVNEKLFF
TRBJ2-3 TRBV5-4 15 CASSLSEISTDTQYF
TRBJ2-1 TRBV19 15 CASSISRDRAKEQFF